This TCR beta chain was captured in a study of T cell clonality in common variable immunodeficiency. As regards this clone: Antigen: not known. The CDR3 goes on 3 residues after the read ends, and that part is filled in from the germline J gene.

In germline, CDR1 is SNHLY, CDR2 FYNNEI. This CDR3 comprises 15 residues. Study results and caveats: Reportedly, TCR beta sequences from common variable immunodeficiency showed fewer deletions and N-nucleotide insertions. CVID subjects showed higher TCRbeta clonality than healthy controls.

Data came from immunoSEQ multiplex PCR; TCRdb stores just in-frame clones and leaves some out. The sample was found to contain tens of thousands of clones, and every one recurs. Aged roughly 8 to 70 years, CVID subjects averaged approximately 36 years old. Patients and controls were mostly of Caucasian heritage. CVID subjects had received replacement immunoglobulin for at least one year. This sequence originates from a human donor with common variable immunodeficiency. The chain uses TRBV2 and TRBJ1-2; TRBD1 agrees at 8 bases. The sequenced sample consisted of peripheral blood mononuclear cells. The CDR3 sequence: CASSEAGQGAFRYTF. CDR3 DNA (partial): TGTGCCAGCAGTGAAGCGGGTCAGGGGGCATTTCGC.